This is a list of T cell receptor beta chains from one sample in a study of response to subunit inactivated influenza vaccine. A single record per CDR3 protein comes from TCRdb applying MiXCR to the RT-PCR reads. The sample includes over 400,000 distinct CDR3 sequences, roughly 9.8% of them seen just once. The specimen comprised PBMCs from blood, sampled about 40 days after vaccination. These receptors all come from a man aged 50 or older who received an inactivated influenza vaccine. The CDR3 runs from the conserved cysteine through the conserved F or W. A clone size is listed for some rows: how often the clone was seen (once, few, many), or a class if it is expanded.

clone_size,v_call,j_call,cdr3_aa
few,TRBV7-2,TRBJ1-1,CASSPLPPEAFF
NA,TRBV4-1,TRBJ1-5,CASSQGGASINQPQHF
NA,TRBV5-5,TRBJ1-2,CASKQTGGNGYTF
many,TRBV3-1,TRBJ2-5,CASSHSQRGVQETQYF
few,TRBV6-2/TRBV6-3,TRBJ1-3,CASRGGQLRGNTIYF
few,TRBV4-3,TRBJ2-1,CASSHQEGDEQFF
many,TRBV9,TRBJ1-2,CASSVEVTLAYGYTF
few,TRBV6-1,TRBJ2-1,CASSRQRRVDEQFF
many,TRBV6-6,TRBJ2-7,CASSQTGSYEQYF
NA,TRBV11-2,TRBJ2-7,CASSLNRGKLPYELYF
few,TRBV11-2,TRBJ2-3,CASSLDLESPTSTDTQYF
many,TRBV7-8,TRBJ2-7,CASSSRQGSYEQYF
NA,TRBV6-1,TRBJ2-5,CASRSGNGETQYF
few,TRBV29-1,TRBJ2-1,CSVAGTSGGMALGEQFF
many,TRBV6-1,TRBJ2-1,CASSPDINSYNEQFF
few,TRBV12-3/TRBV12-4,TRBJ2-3,CASSFRVSLAGGQTLDTQYF
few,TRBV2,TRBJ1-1,CASSEWQGRNTEAFF
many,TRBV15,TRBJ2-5,CATSRDGALQETQYF
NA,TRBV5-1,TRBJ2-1,CASSTTSGNNEQFF
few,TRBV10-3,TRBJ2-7,CAISGSGASSYEQYF
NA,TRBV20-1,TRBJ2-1,CSAGKRGDEQFF
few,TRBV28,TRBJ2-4,CASRRQGVAKNIQYF
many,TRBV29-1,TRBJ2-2,CSARSGGPSLGELFF
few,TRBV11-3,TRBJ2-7,CASSLVVGQRTKTSGSTYEQYF
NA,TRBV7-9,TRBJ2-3,CASSRPSIGTDTQYF
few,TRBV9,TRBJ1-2,CASSVVEGGYTF
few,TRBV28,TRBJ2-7,CASMGLAYEQYF
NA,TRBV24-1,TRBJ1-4,CATSDPRQRNEKLFF
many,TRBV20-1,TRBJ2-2,CSARDITGDAGELFF
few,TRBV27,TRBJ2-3,CASSLWAGGGTDTQYF
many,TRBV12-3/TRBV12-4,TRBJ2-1,CASSAGTSVYNEQFF
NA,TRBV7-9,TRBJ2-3,CASSPAQGLGTDTQYF
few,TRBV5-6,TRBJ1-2,CASSKAIGTGGGYGYTF
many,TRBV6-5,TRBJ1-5,CASSYDGTNQPQHF
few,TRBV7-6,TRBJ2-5,CASSHGSETQYF
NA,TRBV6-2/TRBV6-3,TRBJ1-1,CASSLPYYRSEAFF
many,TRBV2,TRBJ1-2,CASSAGQWGYTF
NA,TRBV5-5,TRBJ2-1,CASSLPPLNNEQFF
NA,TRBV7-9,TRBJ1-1,CASSLAESRAFF
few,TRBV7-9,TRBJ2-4,CASTIAGGKNIQYF
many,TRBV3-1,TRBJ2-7,CASSQHTGTYEQYF
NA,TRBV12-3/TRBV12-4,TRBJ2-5,CASSLAGNRLETQYF
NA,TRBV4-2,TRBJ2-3,CAMGSGLPCWVTDTQYF
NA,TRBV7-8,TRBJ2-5,CASRPGGQETQYF
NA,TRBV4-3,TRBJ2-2,CASSQDLVAGGPVKAGELFF
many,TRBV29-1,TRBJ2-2,CSVYPGQGVGTGELFF
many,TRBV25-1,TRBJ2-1,CASQTSINEQFF
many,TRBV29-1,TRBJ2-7,CSVEGQGSVYEQYF
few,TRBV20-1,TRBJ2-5,CSARGGTSGTEETQYF
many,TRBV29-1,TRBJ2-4,CSAQALLAAKNIQYF
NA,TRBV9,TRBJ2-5,CASSARQGETQYF